Shown below are 20 T cell receptor beta chains from a single sample sequenced in a study of cytomegalovirus exposure and HLA in healthy donors. Primers included in the PCR were 60 Vbeta and 13 Jbeta primers. Method: immunoSEQ multiplex PCR; TCRdb's copy keeps in-frame clones and lacks some. The sample yields roughly 200,000 clones, around 86% seen once. Material: PBMCs. These receptor sequences come from a man aged 25 to 45 in good health and CMV-seronegative.

This clone was observed a handful of times. The rearrangement links TRBV2 to TRBJ1-1; D might be TRBD1 (6 bases). Trimming took off 7 bases at V and 2 bases at J, with 17 bases between the two ends. Germline CDR1 reads SNHLY; CDR2 reads FYNNEI. There are 15 residues in the CDR3. CDR3 coding DNA: TGTGCCAGCACTACTGGACAGCCACCAAACACTGAAGCTTTCTTT. This encodes CASTTGQPPNTEAFF.

This sequence joins TRBV6-1 and TRBJ2-5; D is ambiguous. Germline CDR1 is MNHNS and CDR2 is SASEGT. CDR3 length: 13 residues. V lost 5 bases to trimming and J lost 2 bases, with 9 bases between them. The CDR3 sequence: CASSFTSQETQYF. The CDR3 nucleotides are TGTGCCAGCAGTTTCACATCTCAAGAGACCCAGTACTTC.

The chain couples TRBV6-5 to TRBJ1-1, with D uncertain. This CDR3 contains 14 residues. Germline loops: CDR1 MNHEY, CDR2 SVGAGI. V was clipped by 5 bases and J by 1 base, with 11 bases between them. CDR3 loop: CASSQITENTEAFF. The CDR3 nucleotides read TGTGCCAGCAGTCAAATTACAGAGAACACTGAAGCTTTCTTT.

The genes are TRBV29-1 and TRBJ1-2; weak D call: TRBD1 (5 bases). Germline CDR1 SQVTM, CDR2 ANQGSEA. V was pared by 3 bases and J by 8 bases, with 16 bases between. The CDR3 has 13 residues. The CDR3, as DNA: TGCAGCGTTGAGGCAGGGACTCTAGGAGGCTACACCTTC. Translated: CSVEAGTLGGYTF.

The chain is built from TRBV6-1 and TRBJ2-5; 9 bases line up with TRBD1. The last part of the DNA fits TRBJ2-7 better; the J call may be wrong. CDR1 and CDR2 from the germline V gene are MNHNS and SASEGT. This CDR3 has 15 amino acids. In nucleotides, the CDR3 is TGTGCCAGTACAGGGGGCAGGTTTAAGACCTACGAGCAGTACTTC. It specifies CASTGGRFKTYEQYF.

This clone showed up just once. V usage is TRBV10-2 and J usage is TRBJ1-6, with unresolved D. The CDR3 consists of 14 residues. V dropped 4 bases and J dropped 6 bases, with 10 bases sitting between them. Germline CDR1 reads WSHSY; CDR2 reads SAAADI. CDR3: CASSVGVGNSPLHF. CDR3 in DNA: TGCGCCAGCAGTGTTGGAGTAGGTAATTCACCCCTCCACTTT.

This clone came up many times. J is TRBJ2-5 and V is TRBV6-6, with 10 positions matching TRBD2. CDR1 MNHNY and CDR2 SVGAGI come from the germline V gene (reference sequence). The CDR3 has 14 residues. V lost 6 bases, J lost 2 bases, and 3 bases stayed unmatched. The CDR3 sequence: CASRALAGQETQYF. CDR3 sequence (DNA): TGTGCCAGCAGGGCACTAGCGGGACAAGAGACCCAGTACTTC.

The gene calls are TRBV2 and TRBJ2-1; 9 bases match TRBD1. The CDR3 is 15 residues long. Trimming cost V 7 bases and J 3 bases; bases outside gene matches: 7. Per germline, CDR1 SNHLY and CDR2 FYNNEI. DNA for the CDR3: TGTGCCAGCAACCCCGGGACAGGGAACTACAATGAGCAGTTCTTC. This gives the protein CASNPGTGNYNEQFF.

The chain joins TRBV27 to TRBJ1-2, with no clear D. Deletions cut 2 bases from V and 2 bases from J, with 9 bases between. Germline CDR1 MNHEY, CDR2 SMNVEV (reference sequence). The CDR3 extends over 14 amino acids. The CDR3 reads CASSLRSKNYGYTF. The CDR3 region has the DNA TGTGCCAGCAGTTTACGGAGCAAGAACTATGGCTACACCTTC.

This clone was counted a single time. The chain is built from TRBV5-1 and TRBJ1-1, with a weak D call TRBD1 (5 bases). Looked up from germline, CDR1 is SGHRS and CDR2 is YFSETQ. The V end was cut by 3 bases, the J end by 5 bases, with 14 bases between. The length of the CDR3 is 14 residues. CDR3 nucleotides: TGCGCCAGCAGCTACGACAGAATGGGGACTGAAGCTTTCTTT. This sequence encodes CASSYDRMGTEAFF.

This rearrangement joins TRBV27 to TRBJ2-7; 9 bases map to TRBD2. V was pared by 3 bases and J by 4 bases, with 7 bases of the junction left unmatched. Germline V CDR1 and CDR2: MNHEY, SMNVEV (reference sequence). This CDR3 has 15 residues. The CDR3 region has the DNA TGTGCCAGCAGTTTTGGCGGGAGGGCCGGATACGAGCAGTACTTC. It encodes CASSFGGRAGYEQYF.

The chain links TRBV18 to TRBJ1-5; weak D call: TRBD1 (6 bases). The germline V gene has CDR1 KGHSH and CDR2 LQKENI. Deletions cut 3 bases from V and 1 base from J, with 10 bases between. This CDR3 is 15 amino acids long. CDR3 sequence reads: CASSPDTGSNQPQHF. In DNA, the CDR3 is TGTGCCAGCTCACCTGACACAGGGAGCAATCAGCCCCAGCATTTT.

This clone showed up just a few times. The V and J genes are TRBV19 and TRBJ1-1; a weak D match, TRBD1 (5 bases). The germline CDR1 and CDR2 sequences are LNHDA and SQIVND (reference sequence). V lost 9 bases, J lost 0 bases, and 14 bases lay in between. This CDR3 is 14 amino acids long. The CDR3, as DNA: TGTGCCAGCGTGGGGGGAGGTCTGAACACTGAAGCTTTCTTT. This translates into CASVGGGLNTEAFF.

The chain is built from TRBV13 and TRBJ1-5; no definite D call. Per germline, CDR1 PRHDT and CDR2 FYEKMQ (reference sequence). The CDR3 has 15 residues. Deletions cut 3 bases from V and 4 bases from J, with 13 bases between. CDR3 nucleotides: TGTGCCAGCAGCTTTTCCGGGAACGGAAATCAGCCCCAGCATTTT. It codes for CASSFSGNGNQPQHF.

The chain recombines TRBV27 with TRBJ1-1; a weak D match, TRBD1 (5 bases). Trimming shortened V by 1 base and J by 0 bases, and 12 bases separated the two germline ends. Per the germline V gene, CDR1 is MNHEY and CDR2 is SMNVEV (reference sequence). The CDR3 has 16 amino acids. DNA of the CDR3: TGTGCCAGCAGTTTATTGCAGGGTGGTGTGAACACTGAAGCTTTCTTT. As protein: CASSLLQGGVNTEAFF.

CDR3 DNA sequence: TGTGCCAGCAGCTTCGGACCGGGACTAGCGGGGCATGAGCAGTACTTC. Its protein product is CASSFGPGLAGHEQYF. The chain recombines TRBV7-2 with TRBJ2-7; 13 bases match TRBD2. There are 16 residues in the CDR3. Trimming took 3 bases from V and 7 from J; bases not matched to a gene: 9. Germline V gene lookup returns CDR1 SGHTA and CDR2 FQGNSA.

The chain carries TRBV6-5 and TRBJ2-6; no clear D gene. Trimming removed 4 bases from V and 4 bases from J, with 8 bases in between. Germline lookup yields CDR1 MNHEY and CDR2 SVGAGI. The CDR3 is made up of 14 amino acids. The CDR3 reads CASSWSDGANVLTF. CDR3 nucleotide sequence: TGTGCCAGCAGTTGGAGTGACGGGGCCAACGTCCTGACTTTC.

This clone has more than one count but fewer than ten. The gene calls are TRBV4-3 and TRBJ2-2, with D perhaps matching TRBD2 (5 bases). Trimming shortened V by 4 bases and J by 7 bases, and 13 bases separated the two germline ends. The germline V gene encodes CDR1 LGHNA and CDR2 YSLEER. CDR3 size: 14 residues. The CDR3 loop is CASSLGLDLGELFF. The CDR3 DNA follows: TGCGCCAGCAGCCTTGGACTTGACCTCGGGGAGCTGTTTTTT.

The chain recombines TRBV5-6 with TRBJ1-2; weak D call: TRBD1 (5 bases). This CDR3 region has 13 residues. Germline CDR1 is SGHDT and CDR2 is YYEEEE. Trimming cost V 7 bases and J 4 bases, with 14 bases left between them. CDR3: CASGDGGGYGYTF. In DNA, the CDR3 is TGTGCCAGCGGGGACGGGGGTGGCTATGGCTACACCTTC.

Comment on this clone: A junction boundary mismatches the germline segment, possibly from a read error. The genes are TRBV7-9 and TRBJ1-2; D is uncertain. This CDR3 is built from 16 residues. Germline-derived CDR1 and CDR2 are SEHNR and FQNEAQ (reference sequence). CDR3 in amino acids: CSSSYIPREQNYGYTF. Written as DNA, the CDR3 is TGTTCCAGCAGCTATATCCCTAGGGAGCAGAACTATGGCTACACCTTC.